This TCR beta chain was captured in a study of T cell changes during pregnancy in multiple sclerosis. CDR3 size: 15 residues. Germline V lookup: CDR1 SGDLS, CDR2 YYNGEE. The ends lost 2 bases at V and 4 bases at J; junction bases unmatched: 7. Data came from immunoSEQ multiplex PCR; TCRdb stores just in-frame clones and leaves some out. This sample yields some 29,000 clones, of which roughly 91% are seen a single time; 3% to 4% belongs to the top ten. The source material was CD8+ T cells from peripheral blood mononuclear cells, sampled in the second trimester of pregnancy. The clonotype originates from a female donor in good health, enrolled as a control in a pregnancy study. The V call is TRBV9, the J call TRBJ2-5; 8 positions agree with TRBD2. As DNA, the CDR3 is TGTGCCAGCAGCGTGTTCGGGGGGGCCCTAGAGACCCAGTACTTC. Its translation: CASSVFGGALETQYF.